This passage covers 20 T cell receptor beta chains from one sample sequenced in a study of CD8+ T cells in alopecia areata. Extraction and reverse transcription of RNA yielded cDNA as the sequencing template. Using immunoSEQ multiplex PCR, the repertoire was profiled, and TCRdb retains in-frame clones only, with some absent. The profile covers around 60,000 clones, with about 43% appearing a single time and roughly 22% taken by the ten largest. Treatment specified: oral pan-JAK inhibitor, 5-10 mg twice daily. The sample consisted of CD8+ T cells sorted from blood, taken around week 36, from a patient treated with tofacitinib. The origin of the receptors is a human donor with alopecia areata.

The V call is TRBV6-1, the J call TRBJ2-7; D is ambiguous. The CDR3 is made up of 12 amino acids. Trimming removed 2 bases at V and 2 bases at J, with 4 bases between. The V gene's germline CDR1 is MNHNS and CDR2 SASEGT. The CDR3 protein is CASSERAYEQYF. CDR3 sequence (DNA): TGTGCCAGCAGTGAACGAGCCTACGAGCAGTACTTC.

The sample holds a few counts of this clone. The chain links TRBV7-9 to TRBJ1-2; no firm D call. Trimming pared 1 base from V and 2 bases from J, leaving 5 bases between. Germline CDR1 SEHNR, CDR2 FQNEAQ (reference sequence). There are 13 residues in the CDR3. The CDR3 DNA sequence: TGTGCCAGCAGCTTAGGAGGGAACTATGGCTACACCTTC. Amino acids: CASSLGGNYGYTF.

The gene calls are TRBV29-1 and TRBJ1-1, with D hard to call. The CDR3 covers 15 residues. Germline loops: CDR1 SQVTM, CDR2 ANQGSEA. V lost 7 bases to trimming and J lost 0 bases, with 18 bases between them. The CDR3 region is CSATREREMNTEAFF. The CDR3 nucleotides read TGCAGCGCTACCCGTGAACGAGAAATGAACACTGAAGCTTTCTTT.

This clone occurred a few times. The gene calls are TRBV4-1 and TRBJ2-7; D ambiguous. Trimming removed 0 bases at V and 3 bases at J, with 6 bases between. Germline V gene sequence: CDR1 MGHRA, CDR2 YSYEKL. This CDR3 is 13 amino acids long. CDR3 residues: CASSQDLNYEQYF. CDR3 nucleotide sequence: TGCGCCAGCAGCCAAGATCTTAACTACGAGCAGTACTTC.

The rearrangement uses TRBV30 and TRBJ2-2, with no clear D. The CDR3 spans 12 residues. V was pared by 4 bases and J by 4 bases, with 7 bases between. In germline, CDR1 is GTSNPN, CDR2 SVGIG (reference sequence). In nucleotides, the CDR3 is TGTGCCTGGATCTCGGGCACCGGGGAGCTGTTTTTT. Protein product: CAWISGTGELFF. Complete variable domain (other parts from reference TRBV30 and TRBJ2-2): SQTIHQWPATLVQPVGSPLSLECTVEGTSNPNLYWYRQAAGRGLQLLFYSVGIGQISSEVPQNLSASRPQDRQFILSSKKLLLSDSGFYLCAWISGTGELFFGEGSRLTVL.

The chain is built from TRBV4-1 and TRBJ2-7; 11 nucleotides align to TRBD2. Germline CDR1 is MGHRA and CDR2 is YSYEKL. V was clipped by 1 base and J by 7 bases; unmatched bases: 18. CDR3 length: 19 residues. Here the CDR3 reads CASSQGGFGTSGSLGEQYF. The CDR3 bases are TGCGCCAGCAGCCAAGGGGGATTCGGGACTAGCGGTTCTCTGGGGGAGCAGTACTTC.

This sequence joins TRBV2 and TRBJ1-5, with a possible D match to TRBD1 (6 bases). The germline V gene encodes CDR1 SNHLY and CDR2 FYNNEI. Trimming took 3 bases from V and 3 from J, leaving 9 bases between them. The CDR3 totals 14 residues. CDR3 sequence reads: CASSDGQLNQPQHF. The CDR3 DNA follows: TGTGCCAGCAGTGACGGACAGCTCAATCAGCCCCAGCATTTT.

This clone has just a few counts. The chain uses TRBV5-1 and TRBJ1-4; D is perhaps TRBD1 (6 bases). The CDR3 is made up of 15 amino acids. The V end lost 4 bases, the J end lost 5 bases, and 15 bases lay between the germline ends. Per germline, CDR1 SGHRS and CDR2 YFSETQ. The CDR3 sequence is CASSLRQVHNEKLFF. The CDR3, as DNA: TGCGCCAGCAGCCTCCGACAGGTGCACAATGAAAAACTGTTTTTT. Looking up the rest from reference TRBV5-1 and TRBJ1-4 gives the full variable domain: KAGVTQTPRYLIKTRGQQVTLSCSPISGHRSVSWYQQTPGQGLQFLFEYFSETQRNKGNFPGRFSGRQFSNSRSEMNVSTLELGDSALYLCASSLRQVHNEKLFFGSGTQLSVL.

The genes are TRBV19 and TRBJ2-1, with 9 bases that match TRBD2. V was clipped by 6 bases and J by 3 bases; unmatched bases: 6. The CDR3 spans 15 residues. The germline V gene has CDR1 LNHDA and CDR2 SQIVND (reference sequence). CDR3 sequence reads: CASSTGTSLYNEQFF. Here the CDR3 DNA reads TGTGCCAGTAGCACCGGGACTAGCCTCTACAATGAGCAGTTCTTC.

CDR3 DNA: TGTGCCAGCAGCTTAGAAGCAGGGCTCTACGAGCAGTACTTC. Its protein product is CASSLEAGLYEQYF. The chain employs TRBV11-2 and TRBJ2-7; weak D call: TRBD1 (5 bases). Germline CDR1 SGHAT, CDR2 FQNNGV. V gave up 0 bases and J gave up 3 bases, with 9 bases separating them. The CDR3 covers 14 residues.

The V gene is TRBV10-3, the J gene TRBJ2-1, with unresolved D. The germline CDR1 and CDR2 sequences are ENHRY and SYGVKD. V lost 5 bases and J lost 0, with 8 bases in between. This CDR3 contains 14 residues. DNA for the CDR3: TGTGCCATCAGTCAGAGTAGCTCCTACAATGAGCAGTTCTTC. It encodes CAISQSSSYNEQFF.

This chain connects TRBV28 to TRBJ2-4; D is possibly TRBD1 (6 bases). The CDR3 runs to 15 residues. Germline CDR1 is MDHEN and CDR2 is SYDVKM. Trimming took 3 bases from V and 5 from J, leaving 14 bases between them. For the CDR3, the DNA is TGTGCCAGCAGTTTCTCCAGGGGTGGGGAAAACATTCAGTACTTC. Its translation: CASSFSRGGENIQYF.

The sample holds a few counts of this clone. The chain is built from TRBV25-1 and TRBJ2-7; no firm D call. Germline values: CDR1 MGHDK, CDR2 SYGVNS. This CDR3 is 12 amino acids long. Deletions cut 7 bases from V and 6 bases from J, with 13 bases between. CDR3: CASIPPVGEQYF. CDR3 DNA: TGTGCCAGCATCCCCCCAGTCGGCGAGCAGTACTTC.

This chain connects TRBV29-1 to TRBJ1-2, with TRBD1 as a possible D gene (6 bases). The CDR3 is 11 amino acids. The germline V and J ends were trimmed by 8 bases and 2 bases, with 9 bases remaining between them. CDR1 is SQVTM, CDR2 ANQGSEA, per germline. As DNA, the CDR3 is TGCAGCACAACAGGGAACTATGGCTACACCTTC. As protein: CSTTGNYGYTF.

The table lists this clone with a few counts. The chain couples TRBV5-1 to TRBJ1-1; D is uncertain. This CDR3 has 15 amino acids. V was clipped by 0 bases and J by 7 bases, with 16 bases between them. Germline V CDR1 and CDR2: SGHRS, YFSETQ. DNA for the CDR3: TGCGCCAGCAGCTTGGGCGAGGGATCCATCAGTGAAGCTTTCTTT. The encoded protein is CASSLGEGSISEAFF.

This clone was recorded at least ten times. This CDR3 is CASSPGLTDTGELFF. The CDR3 bases are TGTGCCAGCAGTCCGGGACTAACAGACACCGGGGAGCTGTTTTTT. This chain joins TRBV4-2 and TRBJ2-2; 7 nucleotides line up with TRBD2. Germline CDR1 LGHNA, CDR2 YNFKEQ. The J segment lost 3 bases and the V segment lost 6 bases, leaving 7 bases of the junction unmatched. CDR3 length: 15 amino acids.

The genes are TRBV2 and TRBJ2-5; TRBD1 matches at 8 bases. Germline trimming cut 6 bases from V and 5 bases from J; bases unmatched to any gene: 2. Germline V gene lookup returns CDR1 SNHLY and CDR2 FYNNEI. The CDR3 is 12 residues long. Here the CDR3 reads CASSDRGETQYF. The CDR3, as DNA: TGTGCCAGCAGCGACAGGGGTGAGACCCAGTACTTC. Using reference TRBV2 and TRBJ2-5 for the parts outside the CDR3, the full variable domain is EPEVTQTPSHQVTQMGQEVILRCVPISNHLYFYWYRQILGQKVEFLVSFYNNEISEKSEIFDDQFSVERPDGSNFTLKIRSTKLEDSAMYFCASSDRGETQYFGPGTRLLVL.

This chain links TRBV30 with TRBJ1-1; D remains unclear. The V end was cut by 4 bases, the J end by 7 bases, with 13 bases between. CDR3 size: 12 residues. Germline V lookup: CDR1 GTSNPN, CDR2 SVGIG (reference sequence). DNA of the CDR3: TGTGCCTGGACGTCACTCGTCGGTGAAGCTTTCTTT. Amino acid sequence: CAWTSLVGEAFF. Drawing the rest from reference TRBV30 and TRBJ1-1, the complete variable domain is SQTIHQWPATLVQPVGSPLSLECTVEGTSNPNLYWYRQAAGRGLQLLFYSVGIGQISSEVPQNLSASRPQDRQFILSSKKLLLSDSGFYLCAWTSLVGEAFFGQGTRLTVV.

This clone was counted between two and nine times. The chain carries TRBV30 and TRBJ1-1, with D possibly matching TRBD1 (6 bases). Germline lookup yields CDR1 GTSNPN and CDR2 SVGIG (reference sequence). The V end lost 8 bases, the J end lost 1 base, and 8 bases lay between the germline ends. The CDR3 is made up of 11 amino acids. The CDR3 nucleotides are TGTGCCGGGGGGCGGAACACTGAAGCTTTCTTT. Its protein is CAGGRNTEAFF.

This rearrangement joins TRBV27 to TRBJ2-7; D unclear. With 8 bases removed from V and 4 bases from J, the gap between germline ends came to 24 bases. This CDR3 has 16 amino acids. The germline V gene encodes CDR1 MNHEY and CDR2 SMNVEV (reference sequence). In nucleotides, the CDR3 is TGTGCCAGCTCCTCCAGCGCGTCTGGATTTGGGTACGAGCAGTACTTC. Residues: CASSSSASGFGYEQYF.